This T cell receptor beta chain is from a study of post-analysis software for immune sequencing data. Study details: Included courses were relapsing-remitting and secondary progressive multiple sclerosis; progressive-relapsing multiple sclerosis was also included.

Findings and limits, study-wide: Comparison of patients with controls showed about 5 TRBV segments more frequent in patients, TRBV5-6, TRBV5-1 and TRBV20-1 among them. For normalized Chao1 diversity, multiple sclerosis patients scored significantly lower than controls did. Batch-mates among the samples co-clustered strongly by F measure.

This clonotype was detected only a few times. The antigen remains unidentified. Incorporated into the TCR beta cDNA libraries were unique molecular identifiers, which served to reduce PCR and sequencing biases. Each sample of roughly 0.9 to 10 million input T cells yielded roughly 500,000 cDNA molecules, so each molecule approximated one T cell. TCRdb itself ran the PCR reads through MiXCR, one entry per CDR3 protein. Found here are 750,000 to 950,000 distinct CDR3 sequences, about 53% of them singletons; the top ten hold 4.6%. CDR1 DFQATT and CDR2 SNEGSKA come from the germline V gene (reference sequence). The CDR3 is made up of 15 amino acids. V was shortened by 5 bases and J by 11 bases, with 27 bases between the two germline ends.

This sequence joins TRBV20-1 and TRBJ2-5, with a possible D match to TRBD2 (8 bases). Input material: blood. This clonotype originated in a girl between 5 and 17 years old with multiple sclerosis. CDR3 in amino acids: CSAPGGTAGAREQYF. In nucleotides, the CDR3 is TGCAGTGCTCCCGGGGGGACAGCGGGAGCGAGAGAGCAGTACTTC.